This T cell receptor beta chain was documented in a study of identical twins (dated by TCRdb to between 2015 and 2016). Broadly, across the study: The study deep-sequenced TCR alpha and beta repertoires from monozygotic twins, unrelated adults of various ages and cord blood to test whether fetal clonotypes persist. To rule out contamination, the twin experiments were replicated at different times with different library preparation protocols. What the authors observed across the whole study: Excess twin sharing in beta out-of-frame sequences was weaker because fewer shared sequences lowered the signal-to-noise ratio. In monozygotic twins, out-of-frame TCR alpha sharing was systematically underestimated by recombination models, although the models agreed with sharing between unrelated individuals. Out-of-frame TCR alpha sequences shared between twins showed an excess of low generation-probability sequences compared with coincidental sharing between unrelated individuals. Conclusions relied on cross-sectional statistical analysis, since the same donors could not be followed over many years. Fewer insertions were carried by abundant cord blood beta clonotypes; a weaker similar trend was observed in young adult naive repertoires, while no such trend was observed in memory repertoires. Invariant T cells such as MAIT and iNKT could partly confound zero-insertion analyses, although diverse VJ usage argued against such confounding for most clonotypes.

The library was made by 5' RACE. Reads for this sample came from an Illumina HiSeq 2000. A universal primer binding site was introduced by template switching, and a unique molecular identifier was present in the final cDNA, enabling accurate counting of TCR cDNA molecules. First-strand cDNA for TCR alpha and beta chains was synthesized from specific primers in the conserved constant-segment region. Each cDNA library was double barcoded, with a SMART-Mk sample barcode plus Illumina barcodes, to control for contamination. Two successive PCR steps introduced TruSeq adapter sequences along with Illumina sample barcodes. The Illumina HiSeq platform was used with custom primers to sequence TCR alpha and beta cDNA libraries. Turning to the authors' computational methods: MiGEC was used to process raw reads and extract unique molecular identifiers, and MiXCR was used to find CDR3 positions. For each individual, recombination models were inferred using an EM algorithm with the repgenHMM and IGoR tools. Shared clonotype analysis was performed with the tcR package in R, normalizing sharing by the product of cloneset sizes. To study raw recombination free of thymic and clonal selection effects, out-of-frame nonproductive sequences were analyzed. The raw public data were reprocessed by TCRdb itself: fastp quality trimming at Q25, MiXCR clonotype calling, in-frame beta chains only. Rows with a matching CDR3 protein are joined into one entry that keeps the most common DNA and genes. Clone size and V and J calls follow TCRdb, not the original study. This sample gives approximately 700,000 distinct CDR3 sequences in total; 5.5% to 6.5% of them show up just once. The top ten hold approximately 1.6% of the sample.

On this clonotype: Which antigen it targets is not known. The record has no base qualities; no much larger clone is one base away.

Every donor in the study was a healthy Caucasian. The researchers also sequenced three unrelated adults who were not twins: a male aged 18 to 29, a male aged 50 to 59, and a female aged 50 to 59. Miltenyi CD45RO+ enrichment and human naive T-cell isolation kits were used to isolate memory (CD45RO+) and naive T cells from PBMC. Reading the germline V gene (reference sequence) gives CDR1 DFQATT and CDR2 SNEGSKA. Cut back by 5 bases and 0 bases, the V and J ends lie 14 bases apart. The CDR3 runs 14 residues from the cysteine to the phenylalanine. The entry retains the CDR3 DNA only, 42 bases that are in frame from base 1.

The material sequenced was naive T cells sorted from blood. The cell subset or site label on this specimen signifies: cells isolated with a human naive T-cell isolation kit. This receptor was identified in a man between 18 and 29 years old in good health. This chain is built from TRBV20-1 and TRBJ2-7; the D gene cannot be resolved reliably. The DNA sequence is as follows: TGCAGTGCTTTGGGCGACCAAAGCTCCTACGAGCAGTACTTC. It encodes CSALGDQSSYEQYF.